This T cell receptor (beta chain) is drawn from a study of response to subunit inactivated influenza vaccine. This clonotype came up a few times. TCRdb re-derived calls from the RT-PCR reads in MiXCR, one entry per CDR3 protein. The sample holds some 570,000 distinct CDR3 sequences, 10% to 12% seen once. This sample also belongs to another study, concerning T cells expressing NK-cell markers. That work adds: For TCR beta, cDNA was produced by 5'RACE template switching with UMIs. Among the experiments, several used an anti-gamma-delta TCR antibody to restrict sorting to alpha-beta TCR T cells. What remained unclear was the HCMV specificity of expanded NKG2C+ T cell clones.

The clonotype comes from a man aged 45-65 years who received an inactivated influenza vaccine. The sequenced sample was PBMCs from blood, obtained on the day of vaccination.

CDR3 region: CASSYPSGSSYEQYF. CDR3 bases: TGTGCCAGCAGCTATCCTAGCGGGAGCTCCTACGAGCAGTACTTC. J is TRBJ2-7 and V is TRBV7-9, with 10 bases that match TRBD2. This CDR3 has 15 residues. V was pared by 4 bases and J by 0 bases, with 3 bases of the junction left unmatched. CDR1 is SEHNR and CDR2 is FQNEAQ in the germline V gene (reference sequence). Full variable domain (missing parts from reference TRBV7-9 and TRBJ2-7): DTGVSQNPRHKITKRGQNVTFRCDPISEHNRLYWYRQTLGQGPEFLTYFQNEAQLEKSRLLSDRFSAERPKGSFSTLEIQRTEQGDSAMYLCASSYPSGSSYEQYFGPGTRLTVT.